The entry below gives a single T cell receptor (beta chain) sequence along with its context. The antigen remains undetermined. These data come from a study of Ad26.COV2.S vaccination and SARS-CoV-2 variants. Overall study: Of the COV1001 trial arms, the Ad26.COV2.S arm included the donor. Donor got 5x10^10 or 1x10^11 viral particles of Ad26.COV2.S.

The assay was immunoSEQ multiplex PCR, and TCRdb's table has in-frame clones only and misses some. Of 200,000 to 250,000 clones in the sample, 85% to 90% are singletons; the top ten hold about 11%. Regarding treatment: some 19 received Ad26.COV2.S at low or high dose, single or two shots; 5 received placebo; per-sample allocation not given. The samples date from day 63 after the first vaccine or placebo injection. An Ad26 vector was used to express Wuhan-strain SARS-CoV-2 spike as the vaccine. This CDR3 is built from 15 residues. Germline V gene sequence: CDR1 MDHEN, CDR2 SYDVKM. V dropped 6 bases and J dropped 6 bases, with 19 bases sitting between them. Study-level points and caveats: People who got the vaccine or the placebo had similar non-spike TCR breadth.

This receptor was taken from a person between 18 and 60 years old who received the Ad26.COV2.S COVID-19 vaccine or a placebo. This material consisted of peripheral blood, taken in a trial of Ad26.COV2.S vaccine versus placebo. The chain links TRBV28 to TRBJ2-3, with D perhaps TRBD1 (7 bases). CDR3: CASSPKQGSGDTQYF. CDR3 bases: TGTGCCAGCAGCCCTAAACAGGGGAGCGGGGATACGCAGTATTTT.